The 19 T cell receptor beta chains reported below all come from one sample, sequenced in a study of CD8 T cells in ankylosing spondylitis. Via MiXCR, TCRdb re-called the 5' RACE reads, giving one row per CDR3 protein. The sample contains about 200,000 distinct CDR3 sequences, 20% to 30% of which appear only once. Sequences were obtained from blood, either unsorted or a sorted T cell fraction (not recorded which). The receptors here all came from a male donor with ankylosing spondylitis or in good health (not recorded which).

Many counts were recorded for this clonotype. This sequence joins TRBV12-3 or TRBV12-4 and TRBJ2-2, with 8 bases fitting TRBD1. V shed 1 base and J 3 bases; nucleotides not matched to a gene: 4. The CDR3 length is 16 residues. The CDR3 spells CASSLGTGPYTGELFF. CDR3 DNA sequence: TGTGCCAGCAGTTTAGGGACAGGGCCGTACACCGGGGAGCTGTTTTTT.

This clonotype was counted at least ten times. The CDR3 bases are TGCAGTGCTAGACCTAGCGGGACCCTCCAAGAGACCCAGTACTTC. Its translation is CSARPSGTLQETQYF. The chain couples TRBV20-1 to TRBJ2-5, with 9 bases identical to TRBD2. Trimming cost V 2 bases and J 1 base; bases outside gene matches: 5. This CDR3 is built from 15 residues. CDR1 is DFQATT and CDR2 is SNEGSKA in the germline V gene (reference sequence).

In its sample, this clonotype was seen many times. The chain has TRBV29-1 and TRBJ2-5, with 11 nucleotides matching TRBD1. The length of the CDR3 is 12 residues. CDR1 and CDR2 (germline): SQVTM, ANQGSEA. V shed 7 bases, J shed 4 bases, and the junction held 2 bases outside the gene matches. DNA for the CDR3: TGCAGCGGCGGGACAGGGGGAGAGACCCAGTACTTC. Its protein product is CSGGTGGETQYF.

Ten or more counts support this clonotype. The CDR3 nucleotides read TGCGCCAGCAGCACCTCGGACAGCTCTGGAAACACCATATATTTT. Its protein is CASSTSDSSGNTIYF. The chain combines TRBV5-1 with TRBJ1-3; a weak D match, TRBD1 (6 bases). The CDR3 is 15 amino acids. Germline assignment: CDR1 SGHRS and CDR2 YFSETQ. Between the trimmed V and J ends, which lost 4 bases and 0 bases, there was a span of 11 bases.

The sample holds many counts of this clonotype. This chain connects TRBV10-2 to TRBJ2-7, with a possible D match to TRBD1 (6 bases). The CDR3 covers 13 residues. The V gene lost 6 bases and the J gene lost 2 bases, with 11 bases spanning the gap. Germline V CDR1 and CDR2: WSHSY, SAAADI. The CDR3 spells CASRDSAAYEQYF. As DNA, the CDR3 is TGCGCCAGCAGGGACAGCGCAGCCTACGAGCAGTACTTC.

Here the CDR3 reads CATSERGTGIRGEQFF. The CDR3 nucleotides are TGTGCCACCAGTGAGCGAGGGACTGGGATCAGGGGTGAGCAGTTCTTC. The chain uses TRBV24-1 and TRBJ2-1; the D gene could be TRBD1 or TRBD2 (6 bases each). The ends were cut back, 4 bases at V and 9 bases at J, with 21 bases in the middle. This CDR3 contains 16 residues. The germline gives CDR1 KGHDR, CDR2 SFDVKD.

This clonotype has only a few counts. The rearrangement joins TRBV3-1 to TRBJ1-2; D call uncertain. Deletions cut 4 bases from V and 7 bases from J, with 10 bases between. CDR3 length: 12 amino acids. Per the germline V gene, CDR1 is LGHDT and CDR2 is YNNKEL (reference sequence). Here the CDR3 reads CASSPQSGGYTF. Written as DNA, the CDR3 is TGTGCCAGCAGCCCTCAGTCTGGTGGCTACACCTTC.

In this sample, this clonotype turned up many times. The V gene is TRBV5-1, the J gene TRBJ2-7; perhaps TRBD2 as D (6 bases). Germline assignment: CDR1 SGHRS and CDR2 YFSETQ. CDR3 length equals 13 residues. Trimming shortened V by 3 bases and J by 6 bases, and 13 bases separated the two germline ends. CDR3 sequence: CASSWGVSGEQYF. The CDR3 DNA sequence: TGCGCCAGCAGCTGGGGGGTCAGCGGCGAGCAGTACTTC.

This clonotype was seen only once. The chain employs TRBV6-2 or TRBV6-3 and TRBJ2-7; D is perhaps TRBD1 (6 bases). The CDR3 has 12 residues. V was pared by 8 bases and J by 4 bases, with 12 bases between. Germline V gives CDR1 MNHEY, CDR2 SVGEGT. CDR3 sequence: CASSRTEYEQYF. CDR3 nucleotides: TGTGCCAGCTCTCGGACAGAGTACGAGCAGTACTTC.

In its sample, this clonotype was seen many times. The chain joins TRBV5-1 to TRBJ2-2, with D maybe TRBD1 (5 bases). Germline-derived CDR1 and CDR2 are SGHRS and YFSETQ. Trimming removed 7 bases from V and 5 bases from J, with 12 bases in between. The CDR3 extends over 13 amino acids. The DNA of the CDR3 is TGCGCCAGCGGGGCAGTCCCTACCGGGGAGCTGTTTTTT. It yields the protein CASGAVPTGELFF.

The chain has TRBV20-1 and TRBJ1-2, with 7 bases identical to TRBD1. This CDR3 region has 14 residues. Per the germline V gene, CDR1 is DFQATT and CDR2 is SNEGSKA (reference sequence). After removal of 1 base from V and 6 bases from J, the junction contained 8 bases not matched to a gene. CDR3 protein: CSARGSGTVDGYTF. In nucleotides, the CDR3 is TGCAGTGCTAGAGGTTCCGGGACAGTGGATGGCTACACCTTC.

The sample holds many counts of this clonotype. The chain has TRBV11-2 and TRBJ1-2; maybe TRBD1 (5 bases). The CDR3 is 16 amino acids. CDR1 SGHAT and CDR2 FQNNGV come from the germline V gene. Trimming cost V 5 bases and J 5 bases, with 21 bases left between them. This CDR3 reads CASSPIAGRAQYGYTF. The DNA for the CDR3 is TGTGCCAGCAGCCCAATCGCGGGGCGGGCTCAGTATGGCTACACCTTC.

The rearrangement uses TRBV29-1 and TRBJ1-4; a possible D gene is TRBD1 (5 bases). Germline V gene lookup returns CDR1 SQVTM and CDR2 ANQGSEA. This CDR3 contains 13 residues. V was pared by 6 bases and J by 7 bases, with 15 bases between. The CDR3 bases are TGCAGCGTGGCCCGGGGCTCTGGTGAAAAACTGTTTTTT. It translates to CSVARGSGEKLFF.

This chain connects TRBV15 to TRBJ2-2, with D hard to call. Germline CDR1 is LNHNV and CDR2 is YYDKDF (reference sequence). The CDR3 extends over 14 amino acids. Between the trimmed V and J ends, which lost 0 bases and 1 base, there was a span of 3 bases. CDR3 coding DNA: TGTGCCACCAGCAGAGACGGGAACACCGGGGAGCTGTTTTTT. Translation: CATSRDGNTGELFF.

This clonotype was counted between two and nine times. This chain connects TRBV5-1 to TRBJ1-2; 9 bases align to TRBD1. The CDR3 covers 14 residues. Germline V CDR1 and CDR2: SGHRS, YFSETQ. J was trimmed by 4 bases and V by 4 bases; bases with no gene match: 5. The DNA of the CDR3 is TGCGCCAGCAGCCGGGACAGGGTTACCTATGGCTACACCTTC. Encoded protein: CASSRDRVTYGYTF.

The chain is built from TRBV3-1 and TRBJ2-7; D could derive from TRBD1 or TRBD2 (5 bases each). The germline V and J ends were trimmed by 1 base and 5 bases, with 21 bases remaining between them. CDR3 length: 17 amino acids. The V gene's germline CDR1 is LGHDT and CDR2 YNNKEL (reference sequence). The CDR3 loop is CASSQGYGILGVHEQYF. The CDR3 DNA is TGTGCCAGCAGCCAAGGATACGGGATTTTAGGGGTCCACGAGCAGTACTTC.

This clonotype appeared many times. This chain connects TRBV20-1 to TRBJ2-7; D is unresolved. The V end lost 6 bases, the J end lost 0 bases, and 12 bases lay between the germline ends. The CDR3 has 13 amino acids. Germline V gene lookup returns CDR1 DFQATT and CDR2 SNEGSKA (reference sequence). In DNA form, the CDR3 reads TGCAGTGCATTAAAACGGAACTCCTACGAGCAGTACTTC. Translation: CSALKRNSYEQYF.

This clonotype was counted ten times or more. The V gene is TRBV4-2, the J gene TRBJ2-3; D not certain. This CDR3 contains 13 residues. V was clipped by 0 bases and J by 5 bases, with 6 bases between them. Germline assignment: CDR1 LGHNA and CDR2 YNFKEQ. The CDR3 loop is CASSQDGEDTQYF. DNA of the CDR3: TGTGCCAGCAGCCAAGATGGGGAAGATACGCAGTATTTT.

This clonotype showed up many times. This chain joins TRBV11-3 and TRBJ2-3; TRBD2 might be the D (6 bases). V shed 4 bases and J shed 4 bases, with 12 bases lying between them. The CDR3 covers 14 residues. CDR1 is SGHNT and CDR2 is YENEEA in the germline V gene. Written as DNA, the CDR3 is TGTGCCAGCAGCTCCGGGACTGGCCCAGATACGCAGTATTTT. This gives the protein CASSSGTGPDTQYF.